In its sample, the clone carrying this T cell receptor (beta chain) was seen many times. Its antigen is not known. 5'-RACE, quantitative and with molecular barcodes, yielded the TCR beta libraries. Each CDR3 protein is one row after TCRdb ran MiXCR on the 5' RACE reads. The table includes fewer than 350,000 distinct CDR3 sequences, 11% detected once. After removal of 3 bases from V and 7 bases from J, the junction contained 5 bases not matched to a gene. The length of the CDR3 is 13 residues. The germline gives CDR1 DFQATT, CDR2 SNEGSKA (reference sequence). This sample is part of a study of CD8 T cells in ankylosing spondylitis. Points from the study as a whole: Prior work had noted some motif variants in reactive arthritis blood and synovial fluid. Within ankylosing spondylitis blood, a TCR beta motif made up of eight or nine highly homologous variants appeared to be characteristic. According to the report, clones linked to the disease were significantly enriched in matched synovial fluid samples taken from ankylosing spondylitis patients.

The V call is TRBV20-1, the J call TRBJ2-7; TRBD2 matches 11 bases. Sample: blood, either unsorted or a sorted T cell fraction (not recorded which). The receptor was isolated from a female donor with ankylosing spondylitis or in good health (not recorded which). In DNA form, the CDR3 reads TGCAGTGCTAGGGGTAGCGGGAGGGTTGAGCAGTACTTC. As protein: CSARGSGRVEQYF.